This passage covers 27 T cell receptor beta chains from one sample sequenced in a study of tumor T cells in aggressive B-cell lymphoma. Clones were read by immunoSEQ multiplex PCR, and TCRdb kept only the in-frame ones, dropping some. The table lists around 10,000 clones, about nine tenths of them singletons. Source material: tumor tissue. These receptors came from an adult with diffuse large B cell lymphoma.

The chain joins TRBV4-1 to TRBJ2-7; 9 positions match TRBD1. In germline, CDR1 is MGHRA, CDR2 YSYEKL. Trimming took 3 bases from V and 4 from J; bases not matched to a gene: 10. This CDR3 comprises 16 residues. For the CDR3, the DNA is TGCGCCAGCAGCCAGACCGTCGGGACAGGGCCTTACGAGCAGTACTTC. Its protein is CASSQTVGTGPYEQYF.

This clone appeared once. V and J are TRBV6-6 and TRBJ1-2; 7 positions match TRBD1. Germline V gene lookup returns CDR1 MNHNY and CDR2 SVGAGI (reference sequence). The CDR3 has 14 amino acids. Trimming cost V 5 bases and J 6 bases; bases outside gene matches: 9. The DNA of the CDR3 is TGTGCCAGCAGTGGGAGACAGGGATTGGATGGCTACACCTTC. Translating gives CASSGRQGLDGYTF.

The chain employs TRBV12-5 and TRBJ2-5; 12 nucleotides align to TRBD1. This CDR3 is 16 amino acids long. From germline, CDR1 is LGHNT and CDR2 FRNRAP. Germline trimming cut 7 bases from V and 3 bases from J; bases unmatched to any gene: 9. The CDR3 sequence is CASVLGTGGRKETQYF. The CDR3 bases are TGTGCTAGTGTCCTCGGGACAGGGGGCCGCAAAGAGACCCAGTACTTC.

The chain combines TRBV4-2 with TRBJ2-5; TRBD2 matches at 12 bases. Germline loops: CDR1 LGHNA, CDR2 YNFKEQ. The CDR3 is 17 residues long. V was clipped by 3 bases and J by 2 bases; unmatched bases: 7. CDR3 coding DNA: TGTGCCAGCAGCCACGGCTTTACTAGCGGGGGGCAAGAGACCCAGTACTTC. It specifies CASSHGFTSGGQETQYF.

The chain links TRBV11-3 to TRBJ2-5; TRBD1 might be the D (5 bases). From germline, CDR1 is SGHNT and CDR2 YENEEA. The CDR3 has 15 residues. V lost 5 bases to trimming and J lost 4 bases, with 17 bases between them. CDR3: CASSLGGAPLETQYF. Written as DNA, the CDR3 is TGTGCCAGCAGCCTTGGTGGGGCGCCCCTAGAGACCCAGTACTTC. Full variable domain (missing parts from reference TRBV11-3 and TRBJ2-5): EAGVVQSPRYKIIEKKQPVAFWCNPISGHNTLYWYLQNLGQGPELLIRYENEEAVDDSQLPKDRFSAERLKGVDSTLKIQPAELGDSAVYLCASSLGGAPLETQYFGPGTRLLVL.

The gene calls are TRBV5-4 and TRBJ2-7, with 7 positions matching TRBD2. The CDR3 totals 16 residues. Germline V gene sequence: CDR1 SGHNT, CDR2 YYREEE (reference sequence). After removal of 4 bases from V and 1 base from J, the junction contained 11 bases not matched to a gene. The CDR3 region has the DNA TGTGCCAGCAGCCCGAACTCCGGGACTAAGTCCTACGAGCAGTACTTC. As protein: CASSPNSGTKSYEQYF.

The chain uses TRBV27 and TRBJ2-3; the match to TRBD2 covers 10 bases. Per the germline V gene, CDR1 is MNHEY and CDR2 is SMNVEV (reference sequence). J gave up 0 bases and V 0 bases, and 6 bases lay outside the gene matches. The length of the CDR3 is 18 residues. The CDR3 spells CASSLSQTSGLSTDTQYF. The CDR3 coding sequence is TGTGCCAGCAGTTTATCCCAGACTAGCGGGCTTAGCACAGATACGCAGTATTTT.

This clone has only one observation. The chain joins TRBV18 to TRBJ2-7; tentatively, D is TRBD2 (6 bases). Trimming shortened V by 6 bases and J by 3 bases, and 12 bases separated the two germline ends. CDR3 length: 13 residues. Per the germline V gene, CDR1 is KGHSH and CDR2 is LQKENI. CDR3: CASSPGVGYEQYF. As DNA, the CDR3 is TGTGCCAGCTCCCCGGGGGTGGGCTACGAGCAGTACTTC.

The CDR3 protein is CASRGDRGRANEKLFF. The CDR3 bases are TGTGCCAGCCGTGGAGACAGGGGCAGAGCTAATGAAAAACTGTTTTTT. The J gene is TRBJ1-4, the V gene TRBV6-1, with 8 bases lining up with TRBD1. After removal of 8 bases from V and 3 bases from J, the junction contained 11 bases not matched to a gene. Germline V CDR1 and CDR2: MNHNS, SASEGT. The CDR3 is 16 residues long.

The chain carries TRBV12-2 and TRBJ1-5. TRBV12-2 is listed as a pseudogene. This CDR3 has 16 amino acids. The CDR3 nucleotides read TGTGCAAGTCGCTTAGCTGGGGGGGAACCCAATCAGCCCCAGCATTTT. As protein: CASRLAGGEPNQPQHF.

The chain combines TRBV10-2 with TRBJ2-1; TRBD2 matches at 8 bases. V dropped 6 bases and J dropped 10; count of bases not matched to a gene: 11. Per germline, CDR1 WSHSY and CDR2 SAAADI. The CDR3 consists of 14 residues. Here the CDR3 DNA reads TGCGCCAGCAGAACAATTCCGCTAGCGGGCGAGCAGTTCTTC. Residues: CASRTIPLAGEQFF.

This clone was seen only once. The chain is built from TRBV7-8 and TRBJ2-7; 11 nucleotides line up with TRBD2. Germline CDR1 SGHVS, CDR2 FQNEAQ. The CDR3 contains 15 residues. V was clipped by 1 base and J by 4 bases; unmatched bases: 3. CDR3: CASSLELAGEYEQYF. The CDR3 DNA reads as TGTGCCAGCAGCTTAGAACTAGCGGGGGAATACGAGCAGTACTTC.

The chain uses TRBV4-2 and TRBJ2-5; TRBD2 matches at 8 bases. Looked up from germline, CDR1 is LGHNA and CDR2 is YNFKEQ. V shed 1 base, J shed 5 bases, and the junction held 3 bases outside the gene matches. CDR3 size: 14 residues. CDR3 coding DNA: TGTGCCAGCAGCCAAGGGGGCGGGGGGGAGACCCAGTACTTC. Its protein is CASSQGGGGETQYF.

This chain joins TRBV7-2 and TRBJ2-3, with TRBD2 matching over 10 bases. The CDR3 covers 15 residues. The germline CDR1 and CDR2 sequences are SGHTA and FQGNSA. The junction had 7 bases not matched to a gene; V was cut back by 2 bases and J by 8 bases. As DNA, the CDR3 is TGTGCCAGCAGCTTAACAGCGGGGGGGCTCGGTACGCAGTATTTT. Translated, it gives CASSLTAGGLGTQYF.

The table lists this clone with a count of one. The rearrangement links TRBV9 to TRBJ1-4, with D perhaps TRBD1 (5 bases). Trimming removed 3 bases from V and 8 bases from J, with 20 bases in between. Germline V lookup: CDR1 SGDLS, CDR2 YYNGEE. The length of the CDR3 is 16 residues. The CDR3 here is CASSGGTSYGGEKLFF. DNA for the CDR3: TGTGCCAGCAGCGGGGGGACCTCCTATGGGGGGGAAAAACTGTTTTTT.

The J gene is TRBJ2-3, the V gene TRBV29-1; a possible D gene is TRBD2 (6 bases). Trimming removed 4 bases from V and 5 bases from J, with 19 bases in between. CDR1 is SQVTM and CDR2 is ANQGSEA in the germline V gene. The CDR3 has 15 residues. CDR3 in DNA: TGCAGCGTTGGAGGTGCCGGGGGTCACGTAGATACGCAGTATTTT. Residues: CSVGGAGGHVDTQYF.

In DNA, the CDR3 is TGTGCCAGCAGTTATGTTACAGGGGATCAGCCCCAGCATTTT. Its protein product is CASSYVTGDQPQHF. The chain couples TRBV6-5 to TRBJ1-5; TRBD1 matches at 7 bases. Trimming cost V 3 bases and J 5 bases; bases outside gene matches: 4. The CDR3 is made up of 14 amino acids. Germline-derived CDR1 and CDR2 are MNHEY and SVGAGI.

The CDR3 sequence is CASRPSGGETQYF. CDR3 bases: TGTGCCAGCAGACCTAGCGGGGGAGAGACCCAGTACTTC. The V call is TRBV2, the J call TRBJ2-5; 10 bases fit TRBD2. This CDR3 has 13 amino acids. CDR1 and CDR2 from the germline V gene are SNHLY and FYNNEI. V lost 6 bases to trimming and J lost 4 bases; unmatched junction nucleotides: 2.

This chain uses TRBV4-2 with TRBJ2-1, with a possible D match to TRBD2 (6 bases). Germline CDR1 is LGHNA and CDR2 is YNFKEQ. The CDR3 spans 15 residues. V lost 0 bases, J lost 8 bases, and 14 bases lay in between. The DNA of the CDR3 is TGTGCCAGCAGCCAAGAAGGCGCGGGAATGGATGAGCAGTTCTTC. Its translation is CASSQEGAGMDEQFF.

The J gene is TRBJ1-2, the V gene TRBV6-1, with D uncertain. The CDR3 has 14 residues. V lost 7 bases and J lost 1, with 13 bases in between. Germline V gene data show CDR1 as MNHNS and CDR2 as SASEGT. In DNA form, the CDR3 reads TGTGCCAGCATCCTCCTCGGGAGTAACTATGGCTACACCTTC. Amino acid sequence: CASILLGSNYGYTF.

V and J are TRBV2 and TRBJ1-5; 7 nucleotides match TRBD1. J gave up 4 bases and V 8 bases, and 14 bases lay outside the gene matches. The germline CDR1 and CDR2 sequences are SNHLY and FYNNEI. This CDR3 comprises 16 residues. CDR3 residues: CASSGRGTELNQPQHF. CDR3 in DNA: TGTGCCAGCTCGGGACGGGGGACAGAGCTTAATCAGCCCCAGCATTTT.

The chain is built from TRBV7-8 and TRBJ1-4; the match to TRBD1 covers 11 bases. CDR1 is SGHVS and CDR2 is FQNEAQ in the germline V gene. The CDR3 runs to 20 residues. The V and J ends lost 2 bases and 4 bases, in that order; junction bases with no gene match: 15. The CDR3 DNA sequence: TGTGCCAGCAGCTTATGGGACAGGGGGTGGATCTACTCGCTTAATGAAAAACTGTTTTTT. This sequence encodes CASSLWDRGWIYSLNEKLFF.

The V and J genes are TRBV30 and TRBJ1-6, with D possibly being TRBD1 (5 bases). CDR1 and CDR2 from the germline V gene are GTSNPN and SVGIG (reference sequence). This CDR3 has 18 residues. V shed 5 bases and J shed 6 bases, with 26 bases lying between them. The CDR3 protein is CAWAAGQGLSPGNSPLHF. CDR3 nucleotide sequence: TGTGCCTGGGCTGCTGGTCAGGGTCTATCCCCTGGTAATTCACCCCTCCACTTT.

There are a few counts of this clone. The rearrangement links TRBV7-6 to TRBJ2-3; TRBD1 matches at 9 bases. After removal of 2 bases from V and 4 bases from J, the junction contained 7 bases not matched to a gene. Looked up from germline, CDR1 is SGHVS and CDR2 is FNYEAQ. This CDR3 has 16 amino acids. The CDR3 nucleotides read TGTGCCAGCAGCTTAAGCCCCGGGACAGGGTCAGATACGCAGTATTTT. This codes for CASSLSPGTGSDTQYF.

The chain joins TRBV28 to TRBJ1-1; 8 bases align to TRBD1. Germline V gene lookup returns CDR1 MDHEN and CDR2 SYDVKM. V was clipped by 5 bases and J by 3 bases; unmatched bases: 17. This CDR3 has 18 residues. The CDR3 coding sequence is TGTGCCAGCAGTCCACCGGGACAGGCGACCTCTGGGGACACTGAAGCTTTCTTT. Its translation: CASSPPGQATSGDTEAFF. The full variable domain, completed using reference TRBV28 and TRBJ1-1, is DVKVTQSSRYLVKRTGEKVFLECVQDMDHENMFWYRQDPGLGLRLIYFSYDVKMKEKGDIPEGYSVSREKKERFSLILESASTNQTSMYLCASSPPGQATSGDTEAFFGQGTRLTVV.

The rearrangement joins TRBV27 to TRBJ2-7; D is perhaps TRBD2 (7 bases). Germline CDR1 reads MNHEY; CDR2 reads SMNVEV (reference sequence). V dropped 3 bases and J dropped 5 bases, with 14 bases sitting between them. The length of the CDR3 is 14 residues. CDR3 loop: CASSFGGLIHEQYF. The CDR3 DNA reads as TGTGCCAGCAGTTTCGGGGGGCTTATCCACGAGCAGTACTTC.

This chain uses TRBV18 with TRBJ2-2, with TRBD2 as a possible D gene (5 bases). This CDR3 is built from 13 residues. CDR1 and CDR2 from the germline V gene are KGHSH and LQKENI. V gave up 5 bases and J gave up 4 bases, with 8 bases separating them. The CDR3 reads CASSERATGELFF. CDR3 in DNA: TGTGCCAGCTCAGAGAGGGCCACCGGGGAGCTGTTTTTT.